The T cell receptor beta chain under discussion was sequenced for a study of regulatory T cells in long-lasting Graves disease. The sample's time point: persistent/refractory GD, antithyroid drugs over 5 years with positive TRAb. RNA isolated from PBMCs was used to make the TCR library. The germline gives CDR1 SGHAT, CDR2 FQDESV (reference sequence). Deletions cut 8 bases from V and 7 bases from J, with 15 bases between. There are 14 residues in the CDR3. Arm-PCR with iRepertoire HTBI primers amplified the CDR3 regions for these TCR beta libraries. TCRdb itself ran the multiplex PCR reads through MiXCR, one entry per CDR3 protein. The sample consists of 400,000 to 500,000 distinct CDR3 sequences, roughly a fifth of them appearing once.

The chain carries TRBV11-1 and TRBJ1-6; a possible D gene is TRBD1 (5 bases). This TCR derives from a female donor with Graves disease. The sequences come from peripheral blood mononuclear cells (PBMCs), collected when the disease was refractory, from a patient treated with antithyroid drugs. The CDR3 spells CASSPGSGNSPLHF. The CDR3 nucleotides are TGTGCCAGCTCACCAGGTTCAGGGAATTCACCCCTCCACTTT.